The 29 T cell receptor beta chains below were found in one sample sequenced in a study of spatial heterogeneity in lung cancer. TCRdb re-derived calls from the 5' RACE reads in MiXCR, one entry per CDR3 protein. The profile covers more than 20,000 distinct CDR3 sequences, with 4.5% to 5% appearing a single time and less than 8% taken by the ten largest. Time point reported: sample taken at primary tumor resection. Whole RNA from tumor, nontumor lung or frozen PBMC was sequenced unsorted. Sequencing used PBMCs, obtained at surgery. The source of these receptors is a male donor with early-stage non-small cell lung cancer.

The chain is built from TRBV6-6 and TRBJ1-1; no clear D. In germline, CDR1 is MNHNY, CDR2 SVGAGI (reference sequence). The CDR3 covers 14 residues. V dropped 5 bases and J dropped 1 base, with 11 bases sitting between them. The CDR3 spells CASSPPAGNTEAFF. The CDR3 nucleotides are TGTGCCAGCAGTCCTCCGGCGGGGAACACTGAAGCTTTCTTT.

In its sample, this clonotype was seen many times. V and J are TRBV20-1 and TRBJ2-1; the match to TRBD2 covers 8 bases. V dropped 7 bases and J dropped 6; count of bases not matched to a gene: 8. Germline V gives CDR1 DFQATT, CDR2 SNEGSKA (reference sequence). The CDR3 loop spans 13 amino acids. The DNA of the CDR3 is TGCAGTGTTCCGGGACTAGTCTTCAATGAGCAGTTCTTC. This gives the protein CSVPGLVFNEQFF.

This clonotype was observed many times. This sequence joins TRBV4-2 and TRBJ1-5; no clear D. V lost 0 bases to trimming and J lost 0 bases, with 6 bases between them. The CDR3 consists of 15 residues. The germline CDR1 and CDR2 sequences are LGHNA and YNFKEQ. The CDR3, as DNA: TGTGCCAGCAGCCAAGACCCAAATAGCAATCAGCCCCAGCATTTT. This translates into CASSQDPNSNQPQHF.

This clonotype was observed at least ten times. V and J are TRBV20-1 and TRBJ2-1, with no clear D. V lost 7 bases to trimming and J lost 4 bases, with 8 bases between them. CDR1 and CDR2 (germline): DFQATT, SNEGSKA (reference sequence). The CDR3 length is 11 residues. The CDR3 DNA sequence: TGCAGTGTAGTGGGGTACAATGAGCAGTTCTTC. Encoded protein: CSVVGYNEQFF.

This clonotype was observed at least ten times. The CDR3 nucleotides read TGTGCCAGCAGCAAGGACGGCGGGACTACCCTAAATGAGCAGTTCTTC. It codes for CASSKDGGTTLNEQFF. The rearrangement uses TRBV11-2 and TRBJ2-1; 7 bases match TRBD2. The CDR3 totals 16 residues. Per germline, CDR1 SGHAT and CDR2 FQNNGV. V gave up 5 bases and J gave up 7 bases; unmatched junction bases: 14.

This clonotype was observed many times. The chain recombines TRBV2 with TRBJ1-6, with a weak D call TRBD1 (5 bases). CDR3 length: 12 residues. CDR1 is SNHLY and CDR2 is FYNNEI in the germline V gene. Trimming removed 0 bases from V and 15 bases from J, with 9 bases in between. The CDR3 DNA follows: TGTGCCAGCAGTGAAGCAGCAGGGCTCCTCCACTTT. This translates into CASSEAAGLLHF.

This clonotype has more than one count but fewer than ten. This sequence joins TRBV6-2 or TRBV6-3 and TRBJ2-7, with D possibly TRBD1 on 6 matching bases. This CDR3 contains 13 residues. The germline V gene encodes CDR1 MNHEY and CDR2 SVGEGT. V lost 7 bases and J 6 bases, leaving 16 bases between the germline ends. As DNA, the CDR3 is TGTGCCAGCAATAAGGGGGAGTCGGGCGAGCAGTACTTC. Translated, it gives CASNKGESGEQYF.

This clonotype has at least ten counts. The chain couples TRBV9 to TRBJ2-7; D is possibly TRBD1 or TRBD2 (5 bases each). Germline CDR1 is SGDLS and CDR2 is YYNGEE. Trimming took 0 bases from V and 3 from J, leaving 10 bases between them. This CDR3 is built from 14 residues. The CDR3 sequence: CASSVAMGDYEQYF. DNA for the CDR3: TGTGCCAGCAGCGTAGCTATGGGGGACTACGAGCAGTACTTC.

This clonotype has ten or more counts. This chain links TRBV28 with TRBJ1-2, with D uncertain. The germline V gene has CDR1 MDHEN and CDR2 SYDVKM. Trimming shortened V by 3 bases and J by 14 bases, and 16 bases separated the two germline ends. The CDR3 spans 12 residues. The CDR3 nucleotides are TGTGCCAGCAGTTTCCCGGGAAGCGCTAATACCTTC. It encodes CASSFPGSANTF.

This clonotype was seen at least ten times. The rearrangement links TRBV20-1 to TRBJ2-1; 9 nucleotides align to TRBD2. V gave up 6 bases and J gave up 12 bases; unmatched junction bases: 27. Germline V gene sequence: CDR1 DFQATT, CDR2 SNEGSKA (reference sequence). This CDR3 has 18 amino acids. CDR3 sequence reads: CSAQDTRGTGLAGRGQFF. The CDR3 DNA is TGCAGTGCCCAGGACACCCGGGGAACGGGGCTAGCGGGACGGGGGCAGTTCTTC.

By its share, this clonotype is medium-sized. This chain connects TRBV11-2 to TRBJ1-4, with D unclear. Germline CDR1 is SGHAT and CDR2 is FQNNGV. Trimming stripped 3 bases from V and 0 bases from J, with 5 bases between. This CDR3 has 14 residues. The CDR3 protein is CASSFGSTNEKLFF. Here the CDR3 DNA reads TGTGCCAGCAGCTTTGGATCAACTAATGAAAAACTGTTTTTT.

This clonotype was detected only a few times. This chain joins TRBV2 and TRBJ2-1, with TRBD2 identical over 14 bases. After removal of 7 bases from V and 11 bases from J, the junction contained 7 bases not matched to a gene. The CDR3 length is 14 residues. Germline lookup yields CDR1 SNHLY and CDR2 FYNNEI. Here the CDR3 reads CASTGLAGGTQQFF. CDR3 nucleotides: TGTGCCAGCACAGGACTAGCGGGAGGCACCCAGCAGTTCTTC.

By share, this clonotype ranks as medium-sized. The chain has TRBV4-2 and TRBJ1-1; D is ambiguous. Germline V gene data show CDR1 as LGHNA and CDR2 as YNFKEQ. The CDR3 runs 13 residues. V lost 4 bases, J lost 2 bases, and 8 bases lay in between. For the CDR3, the DNA is TGTGCCAGCAGCCTCGAATATAACACTGAAGCTTTCTTT. Encoded protein: CASSLEYNTEAFF.

This clonotype was picked up many times. The V and J genes are TRBV5-1 and TRBJ1-3, with D possibly TRBD1 on 5 matching bases. Germline CDR1 and CDR2: SGHRS and YFSETQ. Trimming cost V 3 bases and J 2 bases, with 12 bases left between them. CDR3 size: 15 residues. The chain's CDR3 is CASSSQGQTGNTIYF. The CDR3 DNA reads as TGCGCCAGCAGCTCGCAGGGTCAAACTGGAAACACCATATATTTT.

This clonotype has at least ten counts. V is TRBV7-2 and J is TRBJ2-2; no firm D call. CDR3 length: 13 residues. Germline CDR1 and CDR2: SGHTA and FQGNSA. Between the trimmed V and J ends, which lost 6 bases and 7 bases, there was a span of 12 bases. DNA for the CDR3: TGTGCCAGCAGACCTGACAACCTCGGGGAGCTGTTTTTT. Residues: CASRPDNLGELFF.

Only one count was recorded for this clonotype. A single base separates this from a much larger clone, so it may be a read error. The chain uses TRBV28 and TRBJ2-1; possible D gene TRBD1, 5 bases. Trimming removed 5 bases from V and 12 bases from J, with 29 bases in between. The germline V gene encodes CDR1 MDHEN and CDR2 SYDVKM. The CDR3 spans 17 residues. The chain's CDR3 is CASSPRTQGRGEDVQFF. CDR3 nucleotides: TGTGCCAGCAGTCCACGAACCCAGGGTCGTGGTGAAGATGTGCAGTTCTTC.

J is TRBJ1-2 and V is TRBV14; no reliable D call. This CDR3 has 17 amino acids. Germline V gene lookup returns CDR1 SGHDN and CDR2 FVKESK. V dropped 2 bases and J dropped 6 bases, with 22 bases sitting between them. The CDR3 sequence is CASSQTTATRFSDGYTF. As DNA, the CDR3 is TGTGCCAGCAGCCAAACCACTGCGACACGTTTTTCGGATGGCTACACCTTC.

This clonotype was seen only a few times. This sequence joins TRBV7-2 and TRBJ2-1, with TRBD1 matching 7 bases. J lost 7 bases, V lost 1 base, and 4 bases had no gene match. Per germline, CDR1 SGHTA and CDR2 FQGNSA. The CDR3 runs 14 residues. CDR3 in DNA: TGTGCCAGCAGCTTAGGACAGGGTTGGAATGAGCAGTTCTTC. Translation: CASSLGQGWNEQFF.

Relative to its sample, this clonotype is medium-sized. CDR3 coding DNA: TGTGCCAGTCGACTAGCGGGACCAGAGACCCAGTACTTC. This gives the protein CASRLAGPETQYF. J is TRBJ2-5 and V is TRBV12-3 or TRBV12-4; 11 nucleotides match TRBD2. The V gene end was trimmed by 9 bases and the J gene end by 4 bases; junction bases not matched to a gene: 4. The CDR3 has 13 amino acids.

This clonotype was picked up many times. The J gene is TRBJ2-1, the V gene TRBV15; D not certain. The CDR3 spans 15 residues. CDR1 LNHNV and CDR2 YYDKDF come from the germline V gene (reference sequence). Trimming removed 0 bases from V and 4 bases from J, with 10 bases in between. The CDR3 spells CATSRDRVTYNEQFF. For the CDR3, the DNA is TGTGCCACCAGCAGAGATCGGGTTACTTACAATGAGCAGTTCTTC.

This clonotype has at least ten counts. The rearrangement uses TRBV20-1 and TRBJ1-6; 7 bases fit TRBD1. This CDR3 comprises 13 residues. Losses at the gene ends were 5 bases for V and 7 bases for J; bases not matched to a gene: 5. In germline, CDR1 is DFQATT, CDR2 SNEGSKA (reference sequence). The CDR3 loop reads CSAPGTVNSPLHF. As DNA, the CDR3 is TGCAGTGCTCCCGGGACAGTGAATTCACCCCTCCACTTT.

This clonotype was observed many times. The genes are TRBV28 and TRBJ1-4, with 9 bases matching TRBD1. This CDR3 comprises 15 residues. The germline CDR1 and CDR2 sequences are MDHEN and SYDVKM. J gave up 7 bases and V 2 bases, and 5 bases lay outside the gene matches. The CDR3 spells CASSLPGQGLEKLFF. As DNA, the CDR3 is TGTGCCAGCAGTTTACCGGGACAGGGTCTTGAAAAACTGTTTTTT.

The table lists this clonotype with many counts. The CDR3 DNA reads as TGTGCCAGCAGCTTGACAGGGCCCACGGGAGCTTTCTTT. It translates to CASSLTGPTGAFF. The chain employs TRBV7-2 and TRBJ1-1; 7 positions agree with TRBD1. This CDR3 spans 13 amino acids. CDR1 and CDR2 (germline): SGHTA, FQGNSA. With V trimmed by 3 bases and J by 10 bases, 8 bases remained unmatched. Drawing the rest from reference TRBV7-2 and TRBJ1-1, the complete variable domain is GAGVSQSPSNKVTEKGKDVELRCDPISGHTALYWYRQSLGQGLEFLIYFQGNSAPDKSGLPSDRFSAERTGGSVSTLTIQRTQQEDSAVYLCASSLTGPTGAFFGQGTRLTVV.

Ten or more counts support this clonotype. V is TRBV29-1 and J is TRBJ2-7; a possible D gene is TRBD1 (7 bases). The CDR3 covers 12 residues. Germline values: CDR1 SQVTM, CDR2 ANQGSEA. Trimming removed 7 bases from V and 0 bases from J, with 10 bases in between. The CDR3 DNA is TGCAGCGGGGGGGACAGCTCCTACGAGCAGTACTTC. This encodes CSGGDSSYEQYF.

This clonotype was found a few times. CDR3 in amino acids: CASSYTLKETQYF. CDR3 nucleotides: TGTGCCAGCAGTTACACTTTAAAAGAGACCCAGTACTTC. The chain uses TRBV6-6 and TRBJ2-5; D remains ambiguous. Germline V gene sequence: CDR1 MNHNY, CDR2 SVGAGI (reference sequence). CDR3 length: 13 amino acids. V gave up 2 bases and J gave up 3 bases, with 7 bases separating them.

This clonotype is medium-sized within its sample. The chain couples TRBV16 to TRBJ1-5; D perhaps matches TRBD1 (6 bases). V lost 0 bases to trimming and J lost 4 bases, with 7 bases between them. Per germline, CDR1 KGHSY and CDR2 FQNENV. The CDR3 length is 14 residues. The CDR3 DNA is TGTGCCAGCAGCCAATCAGGGGGAAATCAGCCCCAGCATTTT. It yields the protein CASSQSGGNQPQHF.

Ten or more counts support this clonotype. The V and J genes are TRBV5-1 and TRBJ2-5; weak D call: TRBD1 (5 bases). The CDR3 spans 14 residues. Germline V gene data show CDR1 as SGHRS and CDR2 as YFSETQ. V was clipped by 3 bases and J by 0 bases, with 9 bases between them. CDR3 protein: CASSSWGDQETQYF. CDR3 nucleotide sequence: TGCGCCAGCAGCTCGTGGGGCGACCAAGAGACCCAGTACTTC.

In its sample, this clonotype was seen many times. The chain joins TRBV29-1 to TRBJ2-1; 8 positions agree with TRBD1. V lost 4 bases, J lost 10 bases, and 12 bases stayed unmatched. The CDR3 loop spans 14 amino acids. Per germline, CDR1 SQVTM and CDR2 ANQGSEA. This chain's CDR3 is CSVGGQGATREQFF. The CDR3 region has the DNA TGCAGCGTTGGAGGGCAGGGGGCGACGCGGGAGCAGTTCTTC.

This clonotype was counted between two and nine times. The CDR3 DNA reads as TGTGCCAGCAGCTCAGCCGGGCAGTCCCTGCTGGGGGCCAACGTCCTGACTTTC. Protein: CASSSAGQSLLGANVLTF. The chain uses TRBV7-8 and TRBJ2-6; D not certain. The CDR3 extends over 18 amino acids. V lost 4 bases and J 4 bases, leaving 20 bases between the germline ends. CDR1 is SGHVS, CDR2 FQNEAQ, per germline.